The present entry profiles one TCR beta chain with its context. Its specificity is not known. This sample stems from a study of OX40 agonist ivuxolimab in advanced cancers. About the study: Treatment received earlier with anti-PD-1, anti-PD-L1 or anti-CTLA-4 agents was allowed, and around 40% had some.

Study conclusions and caveats: Dose levels from 0.1 to 3.0 mg/kg saw CD4+ and CD8+ blood T cells expand clonally by week 6. CD8+ T cells were the subset that, on average, had more expanded clones than CD4+. No antigen was identified for the clonally expanded peripheral T cells.

Generated by immunoSEQ multiplex PCR, the TCRdb table keeps only in-frame clones and is missing some. The top ten hold approximately 3.8% of the sample, which has around 51,000 clones, about 88% seen once. The input for sequencing was CD4+ or CD8+ T cells sorted from blood, taken in a trial of the OX40 agonist ivuxolimab. The source is an adult with an advanced solid tumor such as melanoma, head and neck, liver or kidney cancer.

CDR3 nucleotide sequence: TGCGCCAGCAGCCAAGTAGGTTTTGAGCGGGGGGGCACAGATACGCAGTATTTT. Translated: CASSQVGFERGGTDTQYF. V and J are TRBV4-1 and TRBJ2-3; 9 bases map to TRBD2. V was pared by 1 base and J by 1 base, with 9 bases of the junction left unmatched. In germline, CDR1 is MGHRA, CDR2 YSYEKL. The CDR3 runs to 18 residues.